These T cell receptor beta chains were read from a single sample in a study of tumor-infiltrating lymphocytes in oesophageal squamous cell carcinoma. Via MiXCR, TCRdb re-called the PCR reads, giving one row per CDR3 protein. The sample consists of over 20,000 distinct CDR3 sequences, approximately 38% of them appearing once. Material for sequencing was esophageal tumor tissue. These receptors came from a male donor with esophageal squamous cell carcinoma. Both conserved end residues are part of each CDR3. The order of the fields is V gene, D gene, J gene, clone size, CDR3 DNA, CDR3 protein. The D gene is left open where the match is weak. The listing skips clone size in some rows; elsewhere it reads once, few, many or a size class.

v_call: TRBV5-1
d_call: -
j_call: TRBJ1-4
clone_size: -
cdr3_nt: TGCGCCAGCAGCTTGGGACGACGGGCTGAAAAACTGTTTTTT
cdr3_aa: CASSLGRRAEKLFF

v_call: TRBV18
d_call: TRBD1
j_call: TRBJ1-1
clone_size: -
cdr3_nt: TGTGCCAGCTCACCAGCAGGGGGGGACACTGAAGCTTTCTTT
cdr3_aa: CASSPAGGDTEAFF

v_call: TRBV7-6
d_call: TRBD1
j_call: TRBJ2-5
clone_size: -
cdr3_nt: TGTGCCAGCAGCTCACTTAGACAGGGTCCAAATTCACCCCTCCACTTC
cdr3_aa: CASSSLRQGPNSPLHF

v_call: TRBV12-3/TRBV12-4
d_call: -
j_call: TRBJ2-4
clone_size: -
cdr3_nt: TGTGCCAGCAATTTCCTTGGGGGTATCCAGTACTTC
cdr3_aa: CASNFLGGIQYF

v_call: TRBV18
d_call: -
j_call: TRBJ2-2
clone_size: many
cdr3_nt: TGTGCCAGCTCACCACCGGGGATAACCGGGGAGCTGTTTTTT
cdr3_aa: CASSPPGITGELFF

v_call: TRBV6-2/TRBV6-3
d_call: TRBD2
j_call: TRBJ2-1
clone_size: -
cdr3_nt: TGTGCCAGCAGTAATCCTTATAGCGGGACCTACAATGAGCAGTTCTTC
cdr3_aa: CASSNPYSGTYNEQFF

v_call: TRBV24-1
d_call: TRBD1
j_call: TRBJ1-6
clone_size: medium-sized
cdr3_nt: TGTGCCACCAGTGCTGACAGGGTTAATTCACCCCTCCACTTT
cdr3_aa: CATSADRVNSPLHF

v_call: TRBV10-1
d_call: -
j_call: TRBJ2-3
clone_size: many
cdr3_nt: TGCGCCAGCAGCGACGGGACCCCTAGCACAGATACGCAGTATTTT
cdr3_aa: CASSDGTPSTDTQYF

v_call: TRBV6-5
d_call: TRBD1
j_call: TRBJ1-2
clone_size: many
cdr3_nt: TGTGCCAGCAGTTACGTGGGGAGACAGGGCGCTGGCTACACCTTC
cdr3_aa: CASSYVGRQGAGYTF

v_call: TRBV6-1
d_call: TRBD1
j_call: TRBJ2-7
clone_size: -
cdr3_nt: TGTGCCAGCAGTTCCAGGACAGGGGTATCGTACGAGCAGTACTTC
cdr3_aa: CASSSRTGVSYEQYF

v_call: TRBV6-1
d_call: -
j_call: TRBJ1-1
clone_size: many
cdr3_nt: TGTGCCAGCACCCACTCCACGCTTGGTGACACTGAAGCTTTCTTT
cdr3_aa: CASTHSTLGDTEAFF

v_call: TRBV7-2
d_call: -
j_call: TRBJ2-7
clone_size: -
cdr3_nt: TGTGCCAGCAGCTTATTATACAATGAGCAGTACTTC
cdr3_aa: CASSLLYNEQYF

v_call: TRBV4-1
d_call: -
j_call: TRBJ2-1
clone_size: many
cdr3_nt: TGCGCCAGCAGCCGAGGAGGTTCCTACAATGAGCAGTTCTTC
cdr3_aa: CASSRGGSYNEQFF

v_call: TRBV6-1
d_call: -
j_call: TRBJ2-2
clone_size: many
cdr3_nt: TGTGCCAGCAGTCGCCGGCCCCCGGGACATTCCACCGGGGAGCTGTTTTTT
cdr3_aa: CASSRRPPGHSTGELFF

v_call: TRBV5-1
d_call: TRBD2
j_call: TRBJ2-1
clone_size: -
cdr3_nt: TGCGCCAGCAGCCAAGGGACTAGCGGGACTTTAAACTCCTACAATGAGCAGTTCTTC
cdr3_aa: CASSQGTSGTLNSYNEQFF

v_call: TRBV7-6
d_call: -
j_call: TRBJ1-1
clone_size: once
cdr3_nt: TGTGCCAGCAGCTCGCACATCCTCAGGGGTCTGGACCAAAACACTGAAGCTTTCTTT
cdr3_aa: CASSSHILRGLDQNTEAFF

v_call: TRBV11-2
d_call: TRBD2
j_call: TRBJ2-1
clone_size: -
cdr3_nt: TGTGCCAGCAGCCGAACCTTCCGGGAGGGCCCACATTCGGGGGAGCAGTTCTTC
cdr3_aa: CASSRTFREGPHSGEQFF

v_call: TRBV30
d_call: -
j_call: TRBJ2-6
clone_size: few
cdr3_nt: TGTGCCTGGAGAGTTTACGGTCAAACAAGACACTCTGGGGCCAACGTCCTGACTTTC
cdr3_aa: CAWRVYGQTRHSGANVLTF

v_call: TRBV5-1
d_call: TRBD2
j_call: TRBJ2-3
clone_size: many
cdr3_nt: TGCGCCAGCAGCTTGACCGGGAGGGGCTCAGATACGCAGTATTTT
cdr3_aa: CASSLTGRGSDTQYF

v_call: TRBV10-3
d_call: -
j_call: TRBJ2-1
clone_size: -
cdr3_nt: TGTGCCATCAAGGGGGGTTCAGGAAATGAGCAGTTCTTC
cdr3_aa: CAIKGGSGNEQFF

v_call: TRBV6-1
d_call: TRBD2
j_call: TRBJ2-5
clone_size: -
cdr3_nt: TGTGCCAGCACCTACGGGCGGGAGCATGGGGAGACCCAGTACTTC
cdr3_aa: CASTYGREHGETQYF

v_call: TRBV7-6
d_call: -
j_call: TRBJ2-6
clone_size: -
cdr3_nt: TGTGCCAGCAGCTTAGGACCGAGTCTAGTCCGTGGGGCCAACGTCCTGACTTTC
cdr3_aa: CASSLGPSLVRGANVLTF

v_call: TRBV19
d_call: -
j_call: TRBJ2-5
clone_size: many
cdr3_nt: TGTGCCAGTAGGAGGGCAGGGCGATACCAAGAGACCCAGTACTTC
cdr3_aa: CASRRAGRYQETQYF

v_call: TRBV6-2/TRBV6-3
d_call: -
j_call: TRBJ1-2
clone_size: -
cdr3_nt: TGTGCCAGCAGTTACTCGAAGAGGGTCGCCGGCTACACCTTC
cdr3_aa: CASSYSKRVAGYTF

v_call: TRBV7-9
d_call: TRBD2
j_call: TRBJ2-5
clone_size: few
cdr3_nt: TGTGCCAGCAGCCCTCATAGCGGGGTGGAGACCCAGTACTTC
cdr3_aa: CASSPHSGVETQYF